These T cell receptor beta chains were read from a single sample in a study of blood T cell repertoires in COVID-19. The assay was immunoSEQ multiplex PCR, and TCRdb's table has in-frame clones only and misses some. This table has about 140,000 clones, 75% to 80% appearing once. The sequenced material came from peripheral blood. The source of these receptors is a woman aged 45-65 years with active or convalescent COVID-19. Each CDR3 is given without its conserved first and last residue. A D gene is named only where the DNA matches it firmly.

CDR3aa | d_gene | j_gene | v_gene
ASSQGLAGGHTGELF | TRBD2 | TRBJ2-2 | TRBV4-3
ASSLETGAHTGELF | TRBD1 | TRBJ2-2 | TRBV5-1
ASTRQGLGSGANVLT | TRBD1 | TRBJ2-6 | TRBV19
ASSLSTGDSPLH | TRBD1 | TRBJ1-6 | TRBV28
ATSRGGTGKETQY | TRBD1 | TRBJ2-5 | TRBV15
ASSVGSWEQTQY | - | TRBJ2-5 | TRBV9
ASSRGDSNQPQH | - | TRBJ1-5 | TRBV19
ASSPDRSEQY | - | TRBJ2-7 | TRBV11-1
ASSQELAGGYNEQF | TRBD2 | TRBJ2-1 | TRBV4-2
ASNLQGTSTDTQY | - | TRBJ2-3 | TRBV2
ASSLMGVSGSSTDTQY | TRBD2 | TRBJ2-3 | TRBV11-2
ASRAPGANVLT | - | TRBJ2-6 | TRBV6-4
ASSLVRSTNEKLF | - | TRBJ1-4 | TRBV11-2
ASSEGQGNEKLF | TRBD1 | TRBJ1-4 | TRBV4-2
ASSQPGLAGEVGTQY | TRBD2 | TRBJ2-3 | TRBV3-1/TRBV3-2
ASSTRDTDTQY | - | TRBJ2-3 | TRBV11-2
ASSLAWGYT | - | TRBJ1-2 | TRBV5-6
ASSLGTGGFFPNGYT | TRBD1 | TRBJ1-2 | TRBV13
ASSSSGTGELF | - | TRBJ2-2 | TRBV5-1
ASSTGQGAYYGYT | TRBD1 | TRBJ1-2 | TRBV5-1
ASSPSQGGNSPLH | - | TRBJ1-6 | TRBV18
ASSVDGTSYEQY | - | TRBJ2-7 | TRBV9
ASRDRGTGELF | TRBD1 | TRBJ2-2 | TRBV19
ASSEAWGTANSPLH | TRBD1 | TRBJ1-6 | TRBV2
ASSSGTGATNEKLF | TRBD1 | TRBJ1-4 | TRBV19
ASSWDFDEQY | - | TRBJ2-7 | TRBV7-9
ASSPGLLDTEAF | - | TRBJ1-1 | TRBV7-9
ASSQNRVKNEQF | - | TRBJ2-1 | TRBV19
ASSPQPDTEAF | - | TRBJ1-1 | TRBV3-1/TRBV3-2
ASSYRWENEQF | - | TRBJ2-1 | TRBV6-2/TRBV6-3
SVGPADRATDTQY | TRBD1 | TRBJ2-3 | TRBV29-1
ASSLSSSYNEQF | - | TRBJ2-1 | TRBV19